This TCR beta chain was observed in a study of blood T cell repertoires in COVID-19. Data came from immunoSEQ multiplex PCR; TCRdb stores just in-frame clones and leaves some out. In the table there are around 310,000 clones, over 75% of which are singletons. CDR3 length: 13 amino acids. Trimming took 3 bases from V and 4 from J, leaving 10 bases between them. Germline lookup yields CDR1 GTSNPN and CDR2 SVGIG (reference sequence). The chain carries TRBV30 and TRBJ1-5; tentative D call: TRBD1 (6 bases). This clonotype was sampled from a woman aged 55-69 years with acute or convalescent COVID-19. Sequenced input: peripheral blood. The CDR3 DNA reads as TGTGCCTGGAGGCGCCAGGGGAATCAGCCCCAGCATTTT. Translating gives CAWRRQGNQPQHF.